The clone carrying this TCR beta chain has ten or more counts. No antigen is known for it. The sample originates from a study of early T cells in non-severe SARS-CoV-2 infection. Study observations and caveats: Sequences matched to VDJdb favored anti-spike CD8 responses, while private and CD4 specificities were missed.

Attachment of unique molecular identifiers to individual cDNA molecules was performed. Using its own MiXCR run on the 5' RACE reads, TCRdb lists one record per CDR3 protein. The sample holds fewer than 60,000 distinct CDR3 sequences, about a tenth seen once. The receptor comes from an adult who was a healthcare worker with PCR-confirmed SARS-CoV-2 infection or an uninfected control (not recorded which). The sample was whole blood.

The CDR3 sequence: CASSLLGQSMNTEAFF. The CDR3 DNA reads as TGTGCCAGCAGTTTATTAGGTCAGAGTATGAACACTGAAGCTTTCTTT. This chain joins TRBV28 and TRBJ1-1; no definite D call. Trimming took off 1 base at V and 0 bases at J, with 12 bases between the two ends. There are 16 residues in the CDR3. Germline-derived CDR1 and CDR2 are MDHEN and SYDVKM.